These 15 T cell receptor beta chains came from one sample sequenced in a study of regulatory T cells in long-lasting Graves disease (dated by TCRdb to the early 2020s). In light of the paper, this sample's time point label describes: newly diagnosed GD, antithyroid drugs for less than 3 months. RNA was extracted from PBMCs in TRIzol for both TCR sequencing and RNA sequencing. Libraries were made using multiplex PCR. The data were produced on an Illumina HiSeq 4000. iRepertoire HTBI primers and Arm-PCR amplification of CDR3 regions were used to construct TCR beta libraries. TCRdb applied fastp at Q25 and MiXCR to the public reads, then kept only in-frame beta chains. Rows matching on CDR3 protein sequence are summarized as one entry with the most common DNA and genes. The sample has 550,000 to 600,000 distinct CDR3 sequences on record, about 16% of them singletons. Together, the top ten hold around 13% of the sample.

The same sample was also studied in work on T cells in Graves' hyperthyroidism and ophthalmopathy.

The sequenced sample was peripheral blood mononuclear cells (PBMCs), obtained at new diagnosis, from a patient treated with antithyroid drugs. Every receptor here comes from a man younger than 35 with Graves disease. Donor details come from another sample of the same person, matched by shared clones.

The rearrangement joins TRBV7-2 to TRBJ2-3; D uncertain. V lost 1 base and J lost 7, with 9 bases in between. Germline values: CDR1 SGHTA, CDR2 FQGNSA. This CDR3 has 13 residues. As DNA, the CDR3 is TGTGCCAGCAGCTTAGGGCCGCCTCATACGCAGTATTTT. Its translation is CASSLGPPHTQYF.

The J gene is TRBJ1-1, the V gene TRBV19; no clear D gene. The V and J ends lost 5 bases and 0 bases respectively, with 19 bases between them. CDR1 is LNHDA and CDR2 is SQIVND in the germline V gene (reference sequence). The CDR3 consists of 17 residues. CDR3 sequence reads: CASSDTPRDEMNTEAFF. For the CDR3, the DNA is TGTGCCAGTAGTGATACGCCCCGAGACGAGATGAACACTGAAGCTTTCTTT.

The chain employs TRBV2 and TRBJ1-5, with 7 bases fitting TRBD1. The CDR3 is made up of 14 amino acids. The V gene end was trimmed by 7 bases and the J gene end by 4 bases; junction bases not matched to a gene: 7. CDR1 is SNHLY, CDR2 FYNNEI, per germline. The CDR3 sequence: CASNRQGGNQPQHF. The CDR3 bases are TGTGCCAGCAACCGACAGGGCGGGAATCAGCCCCAGCATTTT.

Remarks on this clonotype: Being one base from a much bigger clone, this may be a read error. The J gene is TRBJ1-1, the V gene TRBV29-1, with TRBD1 identical over 12 bases. The CDR3 is made up of 14 amino acids. V shed 8 bases, J shed 7 bases, and the junction held 11 bases outside the gene matches. The germline V gene encodes CDR1 SQVTM and CDR2 ANQGSEA. The CDR3 sequence is CSTLTGTGGIEAFF. As DNA, the CDR3 is TGCAGCACCCTAACCGGGACAGGGGGCATTGAAGCTTTCTTT.

The genes are TRBV30 and TRBJ1-4; D gene uncertain. The CDR3 runs 13 residues. The V end was cut by 0 bases, the J end by 8 bases, with 10 bases between. Germline CDR1 and CDR2: GTSNPN and SVGIG (reference sequence). The CDR3 DNA sequence: TGTGCCTGGAGTGTTAAAGGGTACGAAAAACTGTTTTTT. Translated, it gives CAWSVKGYEKLFF.

The sample holds many counts of this clonotype. CDR3: CASIPGGASYEQYF. The DNA of the CDR3 is TGTGCCAGCATCCCGGGGGGCGCCTCCTACGAGCAGTACTTC. This chain links TRBV7-2 with TRBJ2-7; D may be TRBD2 (7 bases). The CDR3 runs 14 residues. V lost 7 bases, J lost 0 bases, and 13 bases lay in between. Germline CDR1 and CDR2: SGHTA and FQGNSA.

The chain couples TRBV19 to TRBJ1-1; the D is unclear. Germline CDR1 reads LNHDA; CDR2 reads SQIVND (reference sequence). The CDR3 extends over 13 amino acids. Deletions cut 5 bases from V and 1 base from J, with 8 bases between. CDR3 DNA: TGTGCCAGTAGTTCCAGGAGGAACACTGAAGCTTTCTTT. Translated, it gives CASSSRRNTEAFF.

This rearrangement joins TRBV5-1 to TRBJ2-3, with 14 bases aligning to TRBD2. This CDR3 is 18 amino acids long. Germline V lookup: CDR1 SGHRS, CDR2 YFSETQ. The V segment lost 5 bases and the J segment 2 bases; nucleotides outside the gene matches: 10. CDR3 coding DNA: TGCGCCAGCAGTTTCGGACTAGCGGGAGGATTCTACACAGATACGCAGTATTTT. Protein sequence: CASSFGLAGGFYTDTQYF.

This clonotype was picked up many times. V usage is TRBV7-9 and J usage is TRBJ1-1; tentatively, D is TRBD1 (5 bases). Trimming shortened V by 5 bases and J by 3 bases, and 22 bases separated the two germline ends. From germline, CDR1 is SEHNR and CDR2 FQNEAQ (reference sequence). This CDR3 is 17 amino acids long. CDR3 in DNA: TGTGCCAGCAGCGTTACCGGGGAGGGGACGATTCACACTGAAGCTTTCTTT. This encodes CASSVTGEGTIHTEAFF.

This clonotype came up a few times. The chain joins TRBV3-1 to TRBJ2-7, with 7 bases fitting TRBD2. V lost 0 bases and J lost 5; bases outside the gene matches: 10. Germline V CDR1 and CDR2: LGHDT, YNNKEL (reference sequence). The length of the CDR3 is 16 residues. As DNA, the CDR3 is TGTGCCAGCAGCCAAGATGACGGCGGGAGTGCAAACGAGCAGTACTTC. It translates to CASSQDDGGSANEQYF.

This clonotype was picked up a small number of times. The rearrangement uses TRBV20-1 and TRBJ2-2, with 11 bases identical to TRBD2. V shed 5 bases, J shed 5 bases, and the junction held 4 bases outside the gene matches. The germline CDR1 and CDR2 sequences are DFQATT and SNEGSKA (reference sequence). The CDR3 is 14 residues long. CDR3 in DNA: TGCAGTGCTCCCCGGACTAGCGGGACCGGGGAGCTGTTTTTT. It codes for CSAPRTSGTGELFF.

There are many counts of this clonotype. The chain links TRBV20-1 to TRBJ2-1; a weak D match, TRBD1 (5 bases). Germline V gene data show CDR1 as DFQATT and CDR2 as SNEGSKA (reference sequence). Trimming stripped 3 bases from V and 3 bases from J, with 9 bases between. The CDR3 loop spans 13 amino acids. This chain's CDR3 is CSASRGFYNEQFF. The CDR3 bases are TGCAGTGCTAGTAGGGGATTCTACAATGAGCAGTTCTTC.

This clonotype has only a few counts. The rearrangement uses TRBV30 and TRBJ1-1; D unresolved. The V and J ends lost 6 bases and 5 bases respectively, with 13 bases between them. CDR1 GTSNPN and CDR2 SVGIG come from the germline V gene (reference sequence). This CDR3 spans 12 amino acids. CDR3 coding DNA: TGTGCCTGTTCGACGATAGGTACTGAAGCTTTCTTT. It encodes CACSTIGTEAFF.

This clonotype has only a few counts. The chain links TRBV28 to TRBJ2-1; D is perhaps TRBD1 or TRBD2 (7 bases each). This CDR3 is 15 amino acids long. Germline V gene data show CDR1 as MDHEN and CDR2 as SYDVKM. Trimming pared 2 bases from V and 6 bases from J, leaving 14 bases between. The CDR3, as DNA: TGTGCCAGCAGTTTAAGGCAGGGGGGGGCCAATGAGCAGTTCTTC. It is translated as CASSLRQGGANEQFF.

This CDR3 is CASSLESGAEAFF. The DNA of the CDR3 is TGTGCCAGCAGCTTAGAATCTGGGGCTGAAGCTTTCTTT. The chain has TRBV7-9 and TRBJ1-1; unclear D gene. Looked up from germline, CDR1 is SEHNR and CDR2 is FQNEAQ (reference sequence). Trimming left V 1 base short and J 6 bases short, with 9 bases between. The CDR3 is made up of 13 amino acids. Using reference TRBV7-9 and TRBJ1-1 for the parts outside the CDR3, the full variable domain is DTGVSQNPRHKITKRGQNVTFRCDPISEHNRLYWYRQTLGQGPEFLTYFQNEAQLEKSRLLSDRFSAERPKGSFSTLEIQRTEQGDSAMYLCASSLESGAEAFFGQGTRLTVV.